These T cell receptor beta chains were read from a single sample in a study of regulatory T cells in long-lasting Graves disease. TCRdb analysed the multiplex PCR reads with MiXCR anew, one entry per CDR3 protein. The table lists 400,000 to 650,000 distinct CDR3 sequences, 15% to 20% of them singletons, with roughly 25% in the top ten. This sample also belongs to another study, concerning T cells in Graves' hyperthyroidism and ophthalmopathy.

Sequenced material: peripheral blood mononuclear cells (PBMCs), taken at new diagnosis, from a patient treated with antithyroid drugs. The receptor set was obtained from a woman aged 40-60 years with Graves disease. Each CDR3 is given with its conserved first and last residue. Each record gives: clone size, V gene, J gene, D gene, CDR3 protein, CDR3 DNA. A D gene is named only where the DNA matches it firmly. Only some rows state a clone size, as once, few, many or a class for expanded clones.

abundance: -
v_gene: TRBV19
j_gene: TRBJ1-1
d_gene: TRBD1
CDR3aa: CASRRDSEGTEAFF
CDR3nt: TGTGCCAGTAGGCGGGACAGCGAGGGCACTGAAGCTTTCTTT

abundance: many
v_gene: TRBV3-1
j_gene: TRBJ2-5
d_gene: TRBD1
CDR3aa: CASSQAGGQTQYF
CDR3nt: TGTGCCAGCAGCCAAGCAGGGGGTCAGACCCAGTACTTC

abundance: few
v_gene: TRBV30
j_gene: TRBJ1-4
d_gene: -
CDR3aa: CAWSGWWQGSEKLFF
CDR3nt: TGTGCCTGGAGTGGTTGGTGGCAGGGAAGCGAAAAACTGTTTTTT

abundance: -
v_gene: TRBV2
j_gene: TRBJ1-6
d_gene: -
CDR3aa: CASRKEAASNSPLHF
CDR3nt: TGTGCCAGCAGAAAGGAGGCGGCATCTAATTCACCCCTCCACTTT

abundance: -
v_gene: TRBV6-1
j_gene: TRBJ1-2
d_gene: TRBD1
CDR3aa: CASKAAQGYYGFTF
CDR3nt: TGTGCCAGCAAGGCGGCACAGGGGTACTATGGCTTCACCTTC

abundance: -
v_gene: TRBV6-1
j_gene: TRBJ2-2
d_gene: -
CDR3aa: CASRESGRSTGELFF
CDR3nt: TGTGCCAGCAGGGAATCCGGAAGATCCACCGGGGAGCTGTTTTTT

abundance: many
v_gene: TRBV28
j_gene: TRBJ2-5
d_gene: -
CDR3aa: CASLQQGETQYF
CDR3nt: TGTGCCAGTTTGCAACAGGGAGAGACCCAGTACTTC

abundance: many
v_gene: TRBV5-1
j_gene: TRBJ1-5
d_gene: -
CDR3aa: CASSLGEAQPQHF
CDR3nt: TGCGCCAGCAGCTTGGGGGAGGCTCAGCCCCAGCATTTT

abundance: many
v_gene: TRBV30
j_gene: TRBJ1-2
d_gene: -
CDR3aa: CAWSGQVGSYTF
CDR3nt: TGTGCCTGGAGTGGGCAGGTGGGGAGCTACACCTTC

abundance: many
v_gene: TRBV5-1
j_gene: TRBJ2-7
d_gene: -
CDR3aa: CASSLGFEYPYEQYF
CDR3nt: TGCGCCAGCAGCTTGGGATTTGAGTATCCCTACGAGCAGTACTTC

abundance: -
v_gene: TRBV5-1
j_gene: TRBJ1-6
d_gene: TRBD1
CDR3aa: CASSWGQGARDSPLHF
CDR3nt: TGCGCCAGCAGCTGGGGACAGGGCGCACGAGATTCACCCCTCCACTTT

abundance: many
v_gene: TRBV3-1
j_gene: TRBJ2-7
d_gene: -
CDR3aa: CASSQRLYEQYF
CDR3nt: TGTGCCAGCAGCCAGCGACTCTACGAGCAGTACTTC

abundance: many
v_gene: TRBV3-1
j_gene: TRBJ1-4
d_gene: -
CDR3aa: CASSQGPKRATNEKLFF
CDR3nt: TGTGCCAGCAGCCAAGGGCCCAAGAGGGCAACTAATGAAAAACTGTTTTTT

abundance: many
v_gene: TRBV2
j_gene: TRBJ1-1
d_gene: -
CDR3aa: CASSDQAWGTEAFF
CDR3nt: TGTGCCAGCAGTGACCAGGCGTGGGGCACTGAAGCTTTCTTT

abundance: -
v_gene: TRBV4-2
j_gene: TRBJ2-1
d_gene: TRBD2
CDR3aa: CASSQDGGGGLGNEQFF
CDR3nt: TGTGCCAGCAGCCAAGACGGTGGCGGGGGGCTTGGCAATGAGCAGTTCTTC

abundance: many
v_gene: TRBV11-2
j_gene: TRBJ2-1
d_gene: TRBD2
CDR3aa: CASSSTASGGTAYNEQFF
CDR3nt: TGTGCCAGCAGCTCTACGGCTAGCGGGGGGACGGCTTACAATGAGCAGTTCTTC

abundance: many
v_gene: TRBV12-3/TRBV12-4
j_gene: TRBJ2-3
d_gene: TRBD2
CDR3aa: CASSVGLAGDTDTQYF
CDR3nt: TGTGCCAGCAGTGTGGGACTAGCGGGGGACACAGATACGCAGTATTTT

abundance: many
v_gene: TRBV30
j_gene: TRBJ2-1
d_gene: -
CDR3aa: CAWSVGLGGNEQFF
CDR3nt: TGTGCCTGGAGTGTGGGCTTGGGAGGCAATGAGCAGTTCTTC

abundance: few
v_gene: TRBV3-1
j_gene: TRBJ2-1
d_gene: TRBD2
CDR3aa: CASSYTSGGIFSGEQFF
CDR3nt: TGTGCCAGCAGCTATACTAGCGGGGGGATTTTCTCCGGTGAGCAGTTCTTC

abundance: -
v_gene: TRBV20-1
j_gene: TRBJ1-2
d_gene: -
CDR3aa: CSAYPYTENYGYTF
CDR3nt: TGCAGTGCTTACCCCTACACTGAAAACTATGGCTACACCTTC

abundance: -
v_gene: TRBV7-7
j_gene: TRBJ2-5
d_gene: TRBD2
CDR3aa: CASSLVLLAGRVETQYF
CDR3nt: TGTGCTAGCAGCTTAGTTCTTCTAGCGGGTCGGGTGGAGACCCAGTACTTC

abundance: many
v_gene: TRBV18
j_gene: TRBJ1-4
d_gene: -
CDR3aa: CASSRGQTSTNEKLFF
CDR3nt: TGTGCCAGCTCACGAGGACAGACCTCAACTAATGAAAAACTGTTTTTT

abundance: -
v_gene: TRBV28
j_gene: TRBJ1-5
d_gene: TRBD1
CDR3aa: CASSLITGADIYQPQHF
CDR3nt: TGTGCCAGCAGTTTAATTACAGGGGCAGACATATATCAGCCCCAGCATTTT

abundance: many
v_gene: TRBV11-2
j_gene: TRBJ1-5
d_gene: -
CDR3aa: CASSLDTGTNQPQHF
CDR3nt: TGTGCCAGCAGCTTAGATACTGGAACTAATCAGCCCCAGCATTTT

abundance: -
v_gene: TRBV28
j_gene: TRBJ2-7
d_gene: -
CDR3aa: CASSWRWGAPSYEQYF
CDR3nt: TGTGCCAGCAGTTGGCGATGGGGGGCCCCCTCCTACGAGCAGTACTTC

abundance: -
v_gene: TRBV12-3/TRBV12-4
j_gene: TRBJ2-3
d_gene: -
CDR3aa: CASSWTVPDTQYF
CDR3nt: TGTGCCAGCAGTTGGACAGTGCCAGATACGCAGTATTTT

abundance: many
v_gene: TRBV6-1
j_gene: TRBJ1-5
d_gene: -
CDR3aa: CASSPRHYSNQPQHF
CDR3nt: TGTGCCAGCAGCCCCCGACATTATAGCAATCAGCCCCAGCATTTT

abundance: many
v_gene: TRBV6-1
j_gene: TRBJ1-1
d_gene: -
CDR3aa: CASSPVGGVMNTEAFF
CDR3nt: TGTGCCAGCAGCCCCGTAGGGGGGGTCATGAACACTGAAGCTTTCTTT

abundance: many
v_gene: TRBV5-1
j_gene: TRBJ1-2
d_gene: TRBD1
CDR3aa: CASSFDREKGYTF
CDR3nt: TGCGCCAGCAGCTTCGACAGGGAAAAAGGCTACACCTTC

abundance: -
v_gene: TRBV19
j_gene: TRBJ2-2
d_gene: -
CDR3aa: CASSIGENTGELFF
CDR3nt: TGTGCCAGTAGTATCGGGGAGAACACCGGGGAGCTGTTTTTT

abundance: many
v_gene: TRBV29-1
j_gene: TRBJ2-7
d_gene: TRBD1
CDR3aa: CSVGQGTYEQYF
CDR3nt: TGCAGCGTTGGACAGGGGACCTACGAGCAGTACTTC

abundance: -
v_gene: TRBV10-3
j_gene: TRBJ1-2
d_gene: -
CDR3aa: CAIRVGVEYGYTF
CDR3nt: TGTGCCATCAGGGTAGGGGTGGAGTATGGCTACACCTTC

abundance: many
v_gene: TRBV2
j_gene: TRBJ2-5
d_gene: -
CDR3aa: CASSPRQRQETQYF
CDR3nt: TGTGCCAGCAGTCCAAGACAACGCCAAGAGACCCAGTACTTC

abundance: few
v_gene: TRBV19
j_gene: TRBJ2-1
d_gene: -
CDR3aa: CASSISEYNEQFF
CDR3nt: TGTGCCAGTAGTATATCGGAGTACAATGAGCAGTTCTTC

abundance: -
v_gene: TRBV6-9
j_gene: TRBJ2-1
d_gene: TRBD2
CDR3aa: CASSYPTGGTYNEQFF
CDR3nt: TGTGCCAGCAGTTACCCGACGGGGGGGACCTACAATGAGCAGTTCTTC

abundance: few
v_gene: TRBV6-1
j_gene: TRBJ1-1
d_gene: TRBD1
CDR3aa: CASSRQGTSTEAFF
CDR3nt: TGTGCCAGCAGTCGACAGGGTACAAGCACTGAAGCTTTCTTT

abundance: many
v_gene: TRBV30
j_gene: TRBJ1-5
d_gene: -
CDR3aa: CAWSAYSNQPQHF
CDR3nt: TGTGCCTGGAGTGCTTATAGCAATCAGCCCCAGCATTTT

abundance: few
v_gene: TRBV14
j_gene: TRBJ1-2
d_gene: -
CDR3aa: CASSQGGLLRYTF
CDR3nt: TGTGCCAGCAGCCAAGGGGGACTTTTACGCTACACCTTC

abundance: -
v_gene: TRBV11-2
j_gene: TRBJ2-1
d_gene: -
CDR3aa: CASSQRRVSSYNEQFF
CDR3nt: TGTGCCAGCAGCCAAAGACGTGTAAGCTCCTACAATGAGCAGTTCTTC

abundance: -
v_gene: TRBV30
j_gene: TRBJ1-6
d_gene: -
CDR3aa: CAWSAVRQFGGSYNSPLHF
CDR3nt: TGTGCCTGGAGTGCCGTTAGACAGTTCGGTGGCTCCTATAATTCACCCCTCCACTTT

abundance: many
v_gene: TRBV5-6
j_gene: TRBJ2-7
d_gene: -
CDR3aa: CASSPQSSYEQYF
CDR3nt: TGTGCCAGCAGCCCACAGAGCTCCTACGAGCAGTACTTC

abundance: many
v_gene: TRBV12-3/TRBV12-4
j_gene: TRBJ1-1
d_gene: -
CDR3aa: CASSLVKNEAFF
CDR3nt: TGTGCCAGCAGTTTGGTCAAAAACGAAGCTTTCTTT

abundance: many
v_gene: TRBV6-1
j_gene: TRBJ1-1
d_gene: -
CDR3aa: CASSPGAGLNTEAFF
CDR3nt: TGTGCCAGCAGTCCCGGTGCCGGGCTCAACACTGAAGCTTTCTTT

abundance: many
v_gene: TRBV6-1
j_gene: TRBJ2-7
d_gene: -
CDR3aa: CASTKAGYYEQYF
CDR3nt: TGTGCCAGCACCAAGGCGGGGTACTACGAGCAGTACTTC

abundance: many
v_gene: TRBV3-1
j_gene: TRBJ1-4
d_gene: TRBD1
CDR3aa: CASSHPGQLNEKLFF
CDR3nt: TGTGCCAGCAGCCATCCGGGACAGCTTAATGAAAAACTGTTTTTT

abundance: few
v_gene: TRBV20-1
j_gene: TRBJ2-5
d_gene: TRBD1
CDR3aa: CSAMDRGLETQYF
CDR3nt: TGCAGTGCTATGGACAGGGGGCTGGAGACCCAGTACTTC

abundance: few
v_gene: TRBV10-1
j_gene: TRBJ2-3
d_gene: -
CDR3aa: CASSEFGGSDTQYF
CDR3nt: TGCGCCAGCAGTGAGTTCGGGGGCTCAGATACGCAGTATTTT

abundance: many
v_gene: TRBV3-1
j_gene: TRBJ2-3
d_gene: TRBD2
CDR3aa: CASSHSGGTADTQYF
CDR3nt: TGTGCCAGCAGCCATAGCGGGGGGACGGCAGATACGCAGTATTTT

abundance: few
v_gene: TRBV19
j_gene: TRBJ2-7
d_gene: -
CDR3aa: CASSIGSAPTTKQYF
CDR3nt: TGTGCCAGTAGTATCGGGTCAGCTCCTACGACTAAGCAGTACTTC

abundance: many
v_gene: TRBV10-3
j_gene: TRBJ1-1
d_gene: -
CDR3aa: CAISERDNTEAFF
CDR3nt: TGTGCCATCAGTGAACGGGACAACACTGAAGCTTTCTTT

abundance: many
v_gene: TRBV11-2
j_gene: TRBJ1-3
d_gene: -
CDR3aa: CASSFADDSYTIYF
CDR3nt: TGTGCCAGCAGCTTCGCCGATGACAGCTACACCATATATTTT

abundance: many
v_gene: TRBV5-5
j_gene: TRBJ2-3
d_gene: TRBD2
CDR3aa: CASSSGGGDTQYF
CDR3nt: TGTGCCAGCAGCTCCGGGGGGGGAGATACGCAGTATTTT

abundance: few
v_gene: TRBV6-5
j_gene: TRBJ1-1
d_gene: -
CDR3aa: CASSFRDPGRGTEAFF
CDR3nt: TGTGCCAGCAGTTTCCGGGACCCGGGGAGGGGCACTGAAGCTTTCTTT

abundance: many
v_gene: TRBV2
j_gene: TRBJ2-5
d_gene: TRBD2
CDR3aa: CASSQGLAGGTQYF
CDR3nt: TGTGCCAGCAGCCAAGGACTAGCGGGAGGGACCCAGTACTTC

abundance: -
v_gene: TRBV2
j_gene: TRBJ1-1
d_gene: -
CDR3aa: CASSLTGAEGTEAFF
CDR3nt: TGTGCCAGCAGCTTAACTGGGGCCGAGGGAACTGAAGCTTTCTTT

abundance: -
v_gene: TRBV6-2/TRBV6-3
j_gene: TRBJ2-1
d_gene: -
CDR3aa: CASSAGDPVYNEQFF
CDR3nt: TGTGCCAGCAGTGCCGGGGATCCAGTATACAATGAGCAGTTCTTC

abundance: -
v_gene: TRBV4-1
j_gene: TRBJ1-1
d_gene: -
CDR3aa: CASSALRGAGFEAFF
CDR3nt: TGCGCCAGCAGCGCGCTTCGGGGCGCAGGTTTTGAAGCTTTCTTT